The T cell receptor (beta chain) described here comes from a study of T cell changes during pregnancy in multiple sclerosis. Clones were sequenced by immunoSEQ multiplex PCR, and TCRdb holds only the in-frame ones, with some missing. The sample includes about 59,000 clones, around 94% of them seen just once. The clonotype was recovered from a female donor with multiple sclerosis, enrolled in a pregnancy study. The sample consisted of CD8+ T cells from peripheral blood mononuclear cells, taken after pregnancy.

CDR3 nucleotides: TGTGCCAGCAGCCCCCGCGGTAACACCGGGGAGCTGTTTTTT. It codes for CASSPRGNTGELFF. The chain couples TRBV7-9 to TRBJ2-2; D ambiguous. Per the germline V gene, CDR1 is SEHNR and CDR2 is FQNEAQ (reference sequence). The CDR3 has 14 residues. V shed 5 bases and J shed 2 bases, with 9 bases lying between them.